This is a list of T cell receptor beta chains from one sample in a study of identical twins. MiXCR, run by TCRdb on the 5' RACE reads, gives a single entry per CDR3 protein. The sample shows 1.5 million to 2 million distinct CDR3 sequences, 25% to 35% of them seen only once. Sample: cord blood. These receptors came from a newborn girl in good health. Both conserved end residues are part of each CDR3. D genes are given only for firm matches. The size entry is marked missing in some rows and otherwise reads once, few, many or a size class.

clone_size,d_call,v_call,j_call,cdr3_aa,cdr3_nt
many,.,TRBV12-3/TRBV12-4,TRBJ2-5,CASSFDLETQYF,TGTGCCAGCAGTTTTGATCTCGAGACCCAGTACTTC
few,TRBD2,TRBV5-6,TRBJ2-1,CASSSLTSGGANEQFF,TGTGCCAGCAGCTCACTGACTAGCGGGGGGGCCAATGAGCAGTTCTTC
.,.,TRBV20-1,TRBJ1-5,CSASGPAVLNQPQHF,TGCAGTGCTAGTGGTCCTGCGGTGCTCAATCAGCCCCAGCATTTT
few,TRBD1,TRBV28,TRBJ2-5,CASSLLRTGWTETQYF,TGTGCCAGCAGTTTACTTCGGACAGGGTGGACAGAGACCCAGTACTTC
.,TRBD1,TRBV5-6,TRBJ1-5,CASSLGVGQGISQPQHF,TGTGCCAGCAGCTTGGGAGTTGGACAGGGGATAAGTCAGCCCCAGCATTTT
few,.,TRBV10-3,TRBJ2-5,CAVSGQSETQYF,TGTGCCGTATCGGGCCAATCGGAGACCCAGTACTTC
few,.,TRBV6-1,TRBJ2-3,CASLDYLTDTQYF,TGTGCCAGTCTTGACTACCTCACAGATACGCAGTATTTT
once,TRBD1,TRBV4-2,TRBJ1-1,CASSQDTWTGREAFF,TGTGCCAGCAGCCAAGACACCTGGACAGGGCGTGAAGCTTTCTTT
.,TRBD2,TRBV4-2,TRBJ2-4,CAGSQGDYRTGYQNIQYF,TGTGCCGGCAGCCAAGGGGACTACCGGACCGGGTATCAGAACATTCAGTACTTC
few,TRBD2,TRBV12-3/TRBV12-4,TRBJ2-7,CASGRTSRRGEQYF,TGTGCCAGCGGCCGGACTAGCAGGAGGGGGGAGCAGTACTTC
few,.,TRBV18,TRBJ1-2,CASSSHPMDGYTF,TGTGCCAGCTCAAGTCATCCTATGGATGGCTACACCTTC
few,TRBD2,TRBV20-1,TRBJ2-4,CSATRGRGAYIQYF,TGCAGTGCTACCCGTGGGCGGGGGGCCTACATTCAGTACTTC
.,TRBD2,TRBV6-2/TRBV6-3,TRBJ2-7,CASRLAGRYEQYF,TGTGCCAGCCGACTAGCGGGAAGATACGAGCAGTACTTC
.,TRBD1,TRBV27,TRBJ2-7,CASTSSGGSYEQYF,TGTGCCAGCACCAGTTCAGGGGGCTCCTACGAGCAGTACTTC
.,TRBD1,TRBV6-1,TRBJ1-1,CASRTRTGGEAFF,TGTGCCAGCAGAACACGGACAGGGGGTGAAGCTTTCTTT
many,.,TRBV10-3,TRBJ2-3,CAISEPHHRISTDTQYF,TGTGCCATCAGTGAGCCACACCACAGGATTAGCACAGATACGCAGTATTTT
.,.,TRBV3-1,TRBJ2-6,CASSPWISGANVLTF,TGTGCCAGCAGCCCTTGGATCTCTGGGGCCAACGTCCTGACTTTC